This T cell receptor beta chain emerged from a study of brain T cells in children with intractable seizures. Trimming took off 3 bases at V and 8 bases at J, with 16 bases between the two ends. From germline, CDR1 is MNHEY and CDR2 SMNVEV (reference sequence). The CDR3 runs 14 residues. As regards this clone: As yet, its antigen is unknown.

Study observations and caveats: Only CDR3 sequence similarity suggested viral specificity, without known HCMV serostatus.

TCRdb's table, derived via immunoSEQ multiplex PCR, lists solely in-frame clones and lacks some. The profile covers around 80,000 clones, with more than 75% appearing a single time and roughly 25% taken by the ten largest. The rearrangement links TRBV27 to TRBJ1-2; tentatively, D is TRBD1 (5 bases). The sequence was obtained from a girl aged 2 to 10 with Rasmussen encephalitis and intractable seizures. Sample: peripheral blood, taken at surgery. The CDR3 region has the DNA TGTGCCAGCAGTTTGGCGGGGGGTGGAGAGGGCTACACCTTC. Its protein is CASSLAGGGEGYTF.